This record looks at one TCR beta chain sequence and its context. This CDR3 has 12 residues. V shed 7 bases and J 10 bases; nucleotides not matched to a gene: 7. Germline lookup yields CDR1 WSHSY and CDR2 SAAADI. The data were taken from a study of blood T cell repertoires in COVID-19. The data were produced by immunoSEQ multiplex PCR, yet TCRdb's version contains in-frame clones alone and is incomplete. The table shows 150,000 to 250,000 clones, with 70% to 80% occurring only once. The TCR originated in a woman between 35 and 50 years old with COVID-19, enrolled during active disease. The sequenced sample was peripheral blood. The genes are TRBV10-2 and TRBJ1-1; 9 bases are shared with TRBD1. CDR3 region: CASNRGQWGAFF. In DNA, the CDR3 is TGCGCCAGCAACAGGGGGCAGTGGGGAGCTTTCTTT.